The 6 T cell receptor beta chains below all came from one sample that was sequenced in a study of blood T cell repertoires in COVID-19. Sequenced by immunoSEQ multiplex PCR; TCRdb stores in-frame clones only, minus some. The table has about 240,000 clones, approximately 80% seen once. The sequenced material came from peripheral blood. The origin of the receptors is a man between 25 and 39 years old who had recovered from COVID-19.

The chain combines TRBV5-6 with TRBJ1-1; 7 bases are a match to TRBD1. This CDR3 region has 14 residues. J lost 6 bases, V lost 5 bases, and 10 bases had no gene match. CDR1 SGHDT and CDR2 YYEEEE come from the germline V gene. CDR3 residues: CASRGTGERAEAFF. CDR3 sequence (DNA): TGTGCCAGCAGGGGCACAGGGGAGCGGGCTGAAGCTTTCTTT.

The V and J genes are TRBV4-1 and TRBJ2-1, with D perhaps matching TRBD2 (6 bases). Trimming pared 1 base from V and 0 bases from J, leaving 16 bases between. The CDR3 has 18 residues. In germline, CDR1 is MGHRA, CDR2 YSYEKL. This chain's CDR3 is CASSQGASRGPSYNEQFF. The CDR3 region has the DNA TGCGCCAGCAGCCAAGGGGCTTCGCGGGGTCCCTCCTACAATGAGCAGTTCTTC.

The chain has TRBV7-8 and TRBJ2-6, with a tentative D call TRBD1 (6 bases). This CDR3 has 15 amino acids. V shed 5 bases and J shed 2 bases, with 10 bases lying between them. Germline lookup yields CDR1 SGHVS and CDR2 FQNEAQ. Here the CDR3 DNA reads TGTGCCAGCAGCCCTCAGGGGCCTGGGGCCAACGTCCTGACTTTC. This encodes CASSPQGPGANVLTF.

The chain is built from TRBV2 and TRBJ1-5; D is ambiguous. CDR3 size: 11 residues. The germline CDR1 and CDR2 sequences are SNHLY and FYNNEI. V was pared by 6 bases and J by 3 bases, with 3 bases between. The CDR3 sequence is CASRYNQPQHF. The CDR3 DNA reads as TGTGCCAGCAGATACAATCAGCCCCAGCATTTT.

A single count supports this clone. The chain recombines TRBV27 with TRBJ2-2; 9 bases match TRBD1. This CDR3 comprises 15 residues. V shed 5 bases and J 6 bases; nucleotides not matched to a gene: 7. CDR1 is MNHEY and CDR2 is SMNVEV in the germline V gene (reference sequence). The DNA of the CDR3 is TGTGCCAGCAGTCGCGGGACAGGGTTCGCCGGGGAGCTGTTTTTT. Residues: CASSRGTGFAGELFF.

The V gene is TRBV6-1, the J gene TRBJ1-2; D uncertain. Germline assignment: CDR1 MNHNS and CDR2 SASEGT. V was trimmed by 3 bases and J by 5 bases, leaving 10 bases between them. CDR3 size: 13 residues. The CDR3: CASSEQSFYGYTF. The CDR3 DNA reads TGTGCCAGCAGTGAGCAGTCTTTTTATGGCTACACCTTC.